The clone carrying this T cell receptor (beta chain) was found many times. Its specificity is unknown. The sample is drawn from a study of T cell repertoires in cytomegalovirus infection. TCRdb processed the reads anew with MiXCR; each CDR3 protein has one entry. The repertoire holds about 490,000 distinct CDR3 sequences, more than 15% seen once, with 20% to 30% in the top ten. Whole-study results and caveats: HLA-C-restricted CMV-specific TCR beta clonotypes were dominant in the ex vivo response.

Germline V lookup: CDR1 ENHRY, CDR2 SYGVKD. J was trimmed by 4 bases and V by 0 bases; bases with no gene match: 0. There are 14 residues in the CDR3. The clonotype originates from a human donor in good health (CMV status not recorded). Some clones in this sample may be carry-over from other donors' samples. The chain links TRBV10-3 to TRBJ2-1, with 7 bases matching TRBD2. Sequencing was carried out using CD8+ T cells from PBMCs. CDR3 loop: CAISESGGYNEQFF. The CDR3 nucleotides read TGTGCCATCAGTGAGTCGGGGGGGTACAATGAGCAGTTCTTC.